This T cell receptor beta chain was sequenced during a study of CD4+ T cells in melanoma. Broader study findings: CD8+ T cell, macrophage and B cell function reportedly correlated with neoantigen-specific CD4+ T cells. Diverse differentiation states were reported for melanoma neoantigen-specific CD4+ T cells.

About this clone: Its antigen is not identified.

This CDR3 is built from 15 residues. Germline V gene lookup returns CDR1 SGHRS and CDR2 YFSETQ. Germline trimming cut 3 bases from V and 6 bases from J; bases unmatched to any gene: 5. Profiled with immunoSEQ multiplex PCR; TCRdb holds only in-frame clones, not every one. The sample yields tens of thousands of clones, 60% to 80% seen once. Sample: tumor tissue. The clonotype comes from a human donor with melanoma. The chain links TRBV5-1 to TRBJ2-2; 10 nucleotides align to TRBD1. The CDR3 region is CASSWVTGGSGELFF. CDR3 DNA sequence: TGCGCCAGCAGCTGGGTGACAGGGGGCTCCGGGGAGCTGTTTTTT.